This T cell receptor beta chain was obtained from a study of blood T cell repertoires in COVID-19. Study-wide background: Spain, Italy and the United States supplied samples that represented acute and convalescent COVID-19. T cells, B-cell-depleted T cells, or PBMCs supplied cDNA or gDNA.

V dropped 2 bases and J dropped 1; count of bases not matched to a gene: 9. The CDR3 has 17 residues. The germline CDR1 and CDR2 sequences are SGDLS and YYNGEE. This clone has just one count. In the original processing: Reference gene primers were amplified, and this amplification served to estimate nucleated cell counts. Sequencing used immunoSEQ multiplex PCR; TCRdb keeps in-frame clones, though not all of them. V, J and clone size reflect that table, while D and trimming were determined from the DNA. Here the sample spans tens of thousands of clones, more than 85% being singletons. Sequences were obtained from peripheral blood. The chain has TRBV9 and TRBJ2-5; 9 bases are a match to TRBD2. The origin of this receptor is a man older than 75 in a cohort sampled during active COVID-19. The CDR3 loop reads CASSVAGSGGIQETQYF. CDR3 DNA: TGTGCCAGCAGCGTCGCGGGGAGCGGGGGGATCCAAGAGACCCAGTACTTC.